A single sample gave rise to the 27 T cell receptor beta chains below, sequenced in a study of a mutant IDH1 vaccine in newly diagnosed glioma. Time point noted: week 35, safety follow-up. In every dose of vaccine, 300 ug of mutant IDH1 20-mer peptide was given alongside topical imiquimod. The table came from immunoSEQ multiplex PCR; TCRdb's copy has only in-frame clones and leaves some out. The profile covers about 32,000 clones, with around 84% appearing a single time and approximately 7.1% taken by the ten largest. The antigens these receptors bind are not known. Sequencing used PBMCs, obtained from a glioma patient whose treatment included an IDH1 peptide vaccine. All receptors come from a woman younger than 35 with glioma.

The chain uses TRBV6-5 and TRBJ2-7; 7 nucleotides align to TRBD1. Germline CDR1 is MNHEY and CDR2 is SVGAGI. The CDR3 is 13 residues long. V shed 5 bases and J 3 bases; nucleotides not matched to a gene: 4. CDR3 protein: CASSPGTVYEQYF. CDR3 coding DNA: TGTGCCAGCAGTCCGGGGACAGTCTACGAGCAGTACTTC.

The chain joins TRBV18 to TRBJ2-3; no definite D call. V was pared by 4 bases and J by 6 bases, with 11 bases between. The CDR3 contains 13 residues. Per the germline V gene, CDR1 is KGHSH and CDR2 is LQKENI. CDR3 residues: CASSRVTGDTQYF. CDR3 coding DNA: TGTGCCAGCTCACGGGTCACTGGGGATACGCAGTATTTT.

This clone is a singleton in its sample. The DNA of the CDR3 is TGCGCCAGCAGCAGAGGATCGGGGGCTAATAGCAATCAGCCCCAGCATTTT. Encoded protein: CASSRGSGANSNQPQHF. The V and J genes are TRBV4-1 and TRBJ1-5; D is possibly TRBD1 (6 bases). Germline V CDR1 and CDR2: MGHRA, YSYEKL. The CDR3 runs 17 residues. The V gene lost 5 bases and the J gene lost 0 bases, with 17 bases spanning the gap.

CDR3 region: CASSLLISTDTQYF. The DNA of the CDR3 is TGTGCCAGCAGCTTATTAATAAGCACAGATACGCAGTATTTT. V usage is TRBV7-6 and J usage is TRBJ2-3; D is unclear. The CDR3 sequence is 14 residues long. V lost 2 bases and J 0 bases, leaving 6 bases between the germline ends. Germline values: CDR1 SGHVS, CDR2 FNYEAQ.

Of note for this clone: One end of the junction varies from germline; a read error may be responsible. This chain connects TRBV7-9 to TRBJ1-2; a possible D gene is TRBD1 (6 bases). The CDR3 runs to 11 residues. Germline CDR1 reads SEHNR; CDR2 reads FQNEAQ (reference sequence). In DNA, the CDR3 is TGTGCCAGCAGCTTAGACAGGGACCCCGCCTTC. Translated, it gives CASSLDRDPAF.

The gene calls are TRBV19 and TRBJ2-1, with TRBD2 identical over 9 bases. Losses at the gene ends were 7 bases for V and 7 bases for J; bases not matched to a gene: 11. The CDR3 consists of 15 residues. Germline CDR1 reads LNHDA; CDR2 reads SQIVND (reference sequence). The DNA of the CDR3 is TGTGCCAGTACCGATAGCGGGAGTTTGGATAATGAGCAGTTCTTC. Translating gives CASTDSGSLDNEQFF. The complete variable domain, with remaining parts taken from reference TRBV19 and TRBJ2-1, reads DGGITQSPKYLFRKEGQNVTLSCEQNLNHDAMYWYRQDPGQGLRLIYYSQIVNDFQKGDIAEGYSVSREKKESFPLTVTSAQKNPTAFYLCASTDSGSLDNEQFFGPGTRLTVL.

The rearrangement uses TRBV10-3 and TRBJ2-3; 11 nucleotides line up with TRBD2. The V gene's germline CDR1 is ENHRY and CDR2 SYGVKD. This CDR3 contains 15 residues. The junction had 4 bases not matched to a gene; V was cut back by 6 bases and J by 2 bases. The CDR3 loop is CAIRSSGGTTDTQYF. CDR3 coding DNA: TGTGCCATCAGATCTAGCGGGGGGACCACAGATACGCAGTATTTT.

The chain recombines TRBV5-6 with TRBJ2-2, with D hard to call. Germline loops: CDR1 SGHDT, CDR2 YYEEEE. The CDR3 runs 13 residues. Trimming left V 2 bases short and J 3 bases short, with 5 bases between. The CDR3, as DNA: TGTGCCAGCAGCTTCGTGGACACCGGGGAGCTGTTTTTT. Its protein product is CASSFVDTGELFF. The entire variable domain, with the rest obtained from reference TRBV5-6 and TRBJ2-2, is as follows: DAGVTQSPTHLIKTRGQQVTLRCSPKSGHDTVSWYQQALGQGPQFIFQYYEEEERQRGNFPDRFSGHQFPNYSSELNVNALLLGDSALYLCASSFVDTGELFFGEGSRLTVL.

The chain links TRBV11-1 to TRBJ2-1, with D perhaps matching TRBD1 or TRBD2 (6 bases each). The V end was cut by 2 bases, the J end by 7 bases, with 18 bases between. The CDR3 is 16 amino acids. In germline, CDR1 is SGHAT, CDR2 FQDESV (reference sequence). The chain's CDR3 is CASSLPLGGRSNEQFF. The CDR3 region has the DNA TGTGCCAGCAGCTTACCGTTAGGGGGGCGTTCGAATGAGCAGTTCTTC.

V usage is TRBV5-1 and J usage is TRBJ2-1; D is ambiguous. Germline CDR1 reads SGHRS; CDR2 reads YFSETQ. CDR3 size: 13 residues. The V end lost 5 bases, the J end lost 2 bases, and 8 bases lay between the germline ends. DNA of the CDR3: TGCGCCAGCAGTTCCATGACCTACAATGAGCAGTTCTTC. As protein: CASSSMTYNEQFF.

The gene calls are TRBV5-4 and TRBJ2-2, with a weak D call TRBD1 (5 bases). The V and J ends lost 4 bases and 0 bases respectively, with 19 bases between them. CDR1 is SGHNT, CDR2 YYREEE, per germline (reference sequence). The CDR3 is 18 residues long. CDR3 amino acids: CASSVKGRTTTNTGELFF. DNA for the CDR3: TGTGCCAGCAGCGTTAAGGGGCGAACCACCACGAACACCGGGGAGCTGTTTTTT.

The chain uses TRBV18 and TRBJ2-7, with D unclear. This CDR3 is 13 amino acids long. CDR1 and CDR2 from the germline V gene are KGHSH and LQKENI. Trimming shortened V by 3 bases and J by 1 base, and 7 bases separated the two germline ends. The CDR3 spells CASSPYQSYEQYF. The CDR3 DNA follows: TGTGCCAGCTCACCTTACCAGTCCTACGAGCAGTACTTC.

V usage is TRBV19 and J usage is TRBJ2-5; D is tentatively TRBD1 or TRBD2 (5 bases each). The CDR3 spans 14 residues. Germline values: CDR1 LNHDA, CDR2 SQIVND (reference sequence). Trimming pared 7 bases from V and 5 bases from J, leaving 17 bases between. The CDR3 bases are TGTGCCAGTACTCAGGGCGGGCTTTCGGAGACCCAGTACTTC. It translates to CASTQGGLSETQYF.

This clone was observed a handful of times. This sequence joins TRBV27 and TRBJ2-7, with a weak D call TRBD1 (6 bases). Trimming shortened V by 1 base and J by 2 bases, and 9 bases separated the two germline ends. CDR1 and CDR2 from the germline V gene are MNHEY and SMNVEV (reference sequence). This CDR3 spans 14 amino acids. The chain's CDR3 is CASSLYREAYEQYF. The CDR3 DNA is TGTGCCAGCAGTTTATACAGGGAAGCCTACGAGCAGTACTTC.

This clone showed up just once. V and J are TRBV6-1 and TRBJ2-1, with 9 bases that match TRBD2. The CDR3 contains 17 residues. Germline V lookup: CDR1 MNHNS, CDR2 SASEGT. V dropped 2 bases and J dropped 1; count of bases not matched to a gene: 6. The CDR3 region has the DNA TGTGCCAGCAGTGAAACGGGGCTAGCGGGGTCCTACAATGAGCAGTTCTTC. Amino acids: CASSETGLAGSYNEQFF.

This chain's CDR3 is CASSPTSGRQETQYF. The CDR3 bases are TGCGCCAGCAGCCCGACTAGCGGACGACAAGAGACCCAGTACTTC. The rearrangement links TRBV4-1 to TRBJ2-5, with 9 bases matching TRBD2. Germline assignment: CDR1 MGHRA and CDR2 YSYEKL. Trimming cost V 4 bases and J 2 bases; bases outside gene matches: 5. The CDR3 spans 15 residues.

The chain uses TRBV6-5 and TRBJ1-2; 7 bases agree with TRBD1. Trimming took 6 bases from V and 5 from J; bases not matched to a gene: 9. Germline V gene lookup returns CDR1 MNHEY and CDR2 SVGAGI. The CDR3 has 14 amino acids. In DNA, the CDR3 is TGTGCCAGCAGCCCCTCGGACAGGAGTTATGGCTACACCTTC. Protein product: CASSPSDRSYGYTF.

This clone was counted once. The chain couples TRBV6-1 to TRBJ2-3; 8 positions match TRBD1. Germline CDR1 MNHNS, CDR2 SASEGT. The CDR3 spans 15 residues. Trimming took 5 bases from V and 0 from J; bases not matched to a gene: 4. CDR3 protein: CASSSRDRSTDTQYF. Here the CDR3 DNA reads TGTGCCAGCAGTAGCCGGGACAGGAGCACAGATACGCAGTATTTT.

The CDR3 is CASSQDRTPYSNQPQHF. The CDR3 DNA follows: TGCGCCAGCAGCCAAGATCGCACACCTTATAGCAATCAGCCCCAGCATTTT. The chain combines TRBV4-1 with TRBJ1-5; no firm D call. This CDR3 has 17 amino acids. V was cut by 0 bases and J by 0 bases, with 12 bases left in between. Germline V gene sequence: CDR1 MGHRA, CDR2 YSYEKL.

The V call is TRBV14, the J call TRBJ1-2; weak D call: TRBD1 (5 bases). Deletions cut 1 base from V and 7 bases from J, with 13 bases between. There are 14 residues in the CDR3. Per the germline V gene, CDR1 is SGHDN and CDR2 is FVKESK. CDR3 DNA sequence: TGTGCCAGCAGCCAAGTGGGGACCGAGGGTGGCTACACCTTC. It specifies CASSQVGTEGGYTF.

The chain combines TRBV20-1 with TRBJ2-7; maybe TRBD2 (5 bases). Germline values: CDR1 DFQATT, CDR2 SNEGSKA (reference sequence). The CDR3 spans 11 residues. Trimming shortened V by 7 bases and J by 5 bases, and 12 bases separated the two germline ends. The CDR3 coding sequence is TGCAGTGGTCAGCTCGGGGACGAGCAGTACTTC. This gives the protein CSGQLGDEQYF.

This clone turned up a few times. The rearrangement uses TRBV5-5 and TRBJ2-2; a weak D match, TRBD2 (5 bases). CDR1 SGHKS and CDR2 YYEKEE come from the germline V gene (reference sequence). V lost 3 bases and J lost 8, with 17 bases in between. This CDR3 has 15 amino acids. The CDR3 spells CASSWSRVEAGELFF. In nucleotides, the CDR3 is TGTGCCAGCAGCTGGTCCCGCGTGGAGGCGGGGGAGCTGTTTTTT.

The chain couples TRBV4-1 to TRBJ1-4; D is possibly TRBD1 (6 bases). The CDR3 spans 14 residues. V lost 6 bases, J lost 8 bases, and 16 bases lay in between. The germline V gene has CDR1 MGHRA and CDR2 YSYEKL. CDR3 coding DNA: TGCGCCAGCAGTCTTCGGGACATTGACGAAAAACTGTTTTTT. This translates into CASSLRDIDEKLFF.

The CDR3, as DNA: TGTGCCAGCTCACCATTGACGAACACTGAAGCTTTCTTT. This gives the protein CASSPLTNTEAFF. The V gene is TRBV18, the J gene TRBJ1-1, with no clear D. The germline V and J ends were trimmed by 2 bases and 1 base, with 5 bases remaining between them. The CDR3 totals 13 residues. Germline lookup yields CDR1 KGHSH and CDR2 LQKENI.

The rearrangement joins TRBV13 to TRBJ1-4; no clear D. The CDR3 runs to 15 residues. Germline V CDR1 and CDR2: PRHDT, FYEKMQ (reference sequence). Trimming removed 5 bases at V and 4 bases at J, with 14 bases between. The CDR3 reads CASSATGSYNEKLFF. The CDR3 nucleotides read TGTGCCAGCAGCGCCACCGGGAGCTATAATGAAAAACTGTTTTTT.

The chain links TRBV19 to TRBJ2-3, with TRBD2 as a possible D gene (7 bases). Germline values: CDR1 LNHDA, CDR2 SQIVND (reference sequence). Trimming removed 6 bases at V and 4 bases at J, with 17 bases between. CDR3 length: 15 amino acids. The CDR3 coding sequence is TGTGCCAGTAGGAAGGGGGGGACGGTTTCAGATACGCAGTATTTT. As protein: CASRKGGTVSDTQYF.

V is TRBV5-1 and J is TRBJ2-2, with 8 bases identical to TRBD2. CDR1 and CDR2 from the germline V gene are SGHRS and YFSETQ. The CDR3 is made up of 17 amino acids. J lost 6 bases, V lost 2 bases, and 12 bases had no gene match. The DNA of the CDR3 is TGCGCCAGCAGCTTATCGGCCAGCGGGGGTTCGCCCGGGGAGCTGTTTTTT. This sequence encodes CASSLSASGGSPGELFF.